This T cell receptor (beta chain) was documented in a study of cytomegalovirus exposure and HLA in healthy donors. The CDR3 runs 14 residues. The ends lost 3 bases at V and 4 bases at J; junction bases unmatched: 4. The germline V gene has CDR1 LGHNA and CDR2 YNFKEQ. Amplification used 60 Vbeta primers and 13 Jbeta primers. Measured with immunoSEQ multiplex PCR; TCRdb has only the in-frame clones, and not every one. The sample lists over 130,000 clones; about 84% were seen once. The J gene is TRBJ2-5, the V gene TRBV4-2, with TRBD1 identical over 8 bases. This receptor was obtained from a woman aged 40 to 55 in good health and CMV-seropositive. The specimen was PBMCs. The CDR3 nucleotides are TGTGCCAGCAGCCAGACAGGGGCAGGAGAGACCCAGTACTTC. Translation: CASSQTGAGETQYF.